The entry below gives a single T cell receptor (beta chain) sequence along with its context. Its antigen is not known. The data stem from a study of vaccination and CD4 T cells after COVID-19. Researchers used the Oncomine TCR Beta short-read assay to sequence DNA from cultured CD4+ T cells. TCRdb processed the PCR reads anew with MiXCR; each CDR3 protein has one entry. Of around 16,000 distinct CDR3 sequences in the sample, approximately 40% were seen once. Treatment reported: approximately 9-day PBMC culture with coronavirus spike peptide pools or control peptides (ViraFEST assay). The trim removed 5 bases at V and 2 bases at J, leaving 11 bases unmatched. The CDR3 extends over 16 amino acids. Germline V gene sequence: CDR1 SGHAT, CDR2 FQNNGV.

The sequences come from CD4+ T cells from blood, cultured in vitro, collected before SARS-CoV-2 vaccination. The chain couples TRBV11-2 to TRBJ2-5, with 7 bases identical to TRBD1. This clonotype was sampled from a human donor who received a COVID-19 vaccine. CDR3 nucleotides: TGTGCCAGCAGCGATACCCGACAGGGTTTGCAAGAGACCCAGTACTTC. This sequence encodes CASSDTRQGLQETQYF.